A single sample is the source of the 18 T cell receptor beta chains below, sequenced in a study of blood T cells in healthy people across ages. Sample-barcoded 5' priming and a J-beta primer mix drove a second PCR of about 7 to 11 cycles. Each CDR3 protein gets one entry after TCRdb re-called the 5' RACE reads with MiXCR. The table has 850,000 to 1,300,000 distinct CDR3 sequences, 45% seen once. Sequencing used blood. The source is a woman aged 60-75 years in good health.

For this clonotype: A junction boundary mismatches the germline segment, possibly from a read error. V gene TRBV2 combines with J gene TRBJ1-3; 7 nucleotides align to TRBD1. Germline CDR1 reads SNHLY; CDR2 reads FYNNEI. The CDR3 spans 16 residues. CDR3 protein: CASSRDSPFSGNTIYF. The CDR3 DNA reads TGTGCCAGCAGTCGGGACAGTCCTTTCTCTGGAAACACGATATATTTT.

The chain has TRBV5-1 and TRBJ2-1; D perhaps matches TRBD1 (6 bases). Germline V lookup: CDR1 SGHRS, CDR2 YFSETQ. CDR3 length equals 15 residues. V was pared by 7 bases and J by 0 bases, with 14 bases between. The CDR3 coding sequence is TGCGCCAGCGGGTTCGCCAGGGGCTCCTACAATGAGCAGTTCTTC. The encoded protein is CASGFARGSYNEQFF.

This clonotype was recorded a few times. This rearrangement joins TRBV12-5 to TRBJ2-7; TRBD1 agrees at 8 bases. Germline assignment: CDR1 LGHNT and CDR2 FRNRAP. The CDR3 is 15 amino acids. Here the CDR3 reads CGSTPGRGLSYEQYF. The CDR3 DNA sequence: TGTGGTTCAACCCCCGGCAGGGGGCTATCCTACGAGCAGTACTTC.

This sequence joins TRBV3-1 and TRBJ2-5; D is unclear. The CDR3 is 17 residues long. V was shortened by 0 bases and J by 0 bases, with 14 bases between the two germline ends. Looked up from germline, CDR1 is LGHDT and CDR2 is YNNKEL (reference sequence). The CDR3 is CASSQEFKASDQETQYF. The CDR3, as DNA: TGTGCCAGCAGCCAAGAATTTAAAGCTTCCGACCAAGAGACCCAGTACTTC.

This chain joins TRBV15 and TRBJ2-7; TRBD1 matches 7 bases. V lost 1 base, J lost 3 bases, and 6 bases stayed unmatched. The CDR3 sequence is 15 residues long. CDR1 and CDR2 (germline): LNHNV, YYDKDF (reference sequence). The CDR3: CATSRVRQGYYEQYF. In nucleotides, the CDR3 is TGTGCCACCAGCAGAGTGAGACAGGGTTACTACGAGCAGTACTTC.

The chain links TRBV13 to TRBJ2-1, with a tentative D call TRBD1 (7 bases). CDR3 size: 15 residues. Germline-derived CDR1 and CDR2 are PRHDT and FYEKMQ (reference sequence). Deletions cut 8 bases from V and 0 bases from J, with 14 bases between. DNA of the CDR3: TGTGCCAGCCGAGGGGGGACAGTCTCCTACAATGAGCAGTTCTTC. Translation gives CASRGGTVSYNEQFF.

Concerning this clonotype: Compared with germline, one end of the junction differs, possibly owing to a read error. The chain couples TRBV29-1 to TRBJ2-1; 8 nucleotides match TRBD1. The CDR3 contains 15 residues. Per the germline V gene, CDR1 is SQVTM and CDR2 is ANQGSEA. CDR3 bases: TGCAGCGTTGAAGATCCCCGACAGGGGTACAATGAGCGGTTCTTC. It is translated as CSVEDPRQGYNERFF.

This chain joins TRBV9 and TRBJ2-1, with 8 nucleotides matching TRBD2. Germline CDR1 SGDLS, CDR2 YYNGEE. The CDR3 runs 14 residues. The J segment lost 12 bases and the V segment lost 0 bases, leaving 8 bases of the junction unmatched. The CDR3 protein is CASSVDGSGKGQFF. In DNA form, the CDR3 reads TGTGCCAGCAGCGTAGACGGTAGCGGGAAGGGGCAGTTCTTC.

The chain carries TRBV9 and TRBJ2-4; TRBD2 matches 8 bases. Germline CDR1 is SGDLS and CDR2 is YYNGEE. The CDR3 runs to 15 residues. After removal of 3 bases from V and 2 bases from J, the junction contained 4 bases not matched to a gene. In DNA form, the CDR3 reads TGTGCCAGCAGCGAGGCGGGAGGACCCAAAAACATTCAGTACTTC. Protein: CASSEAGGPKNIQYF.

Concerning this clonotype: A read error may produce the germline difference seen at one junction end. CDR3 amino acids: CANSPRWSTEAFF. As DNA, the CDR3 is TGTGCCAACAGCCCCCGTTGGTCCACTGAAGCTTTCTTT. This chain connects TRBV11-2 to TRBJ1-1; D unclear. Per the germline V gene, CDR1 is SGHAT and CDR2 is FQNNGV. This CDR3 has 13 amino acids.

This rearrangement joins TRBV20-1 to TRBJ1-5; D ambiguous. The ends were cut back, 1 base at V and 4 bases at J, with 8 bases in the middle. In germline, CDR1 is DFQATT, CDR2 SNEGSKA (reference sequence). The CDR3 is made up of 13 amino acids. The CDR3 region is CSARGQRNQPQHF. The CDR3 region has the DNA TGCAGTGCTAGAGGGCAGAGAAATCAGCCCCAGCATTTT.

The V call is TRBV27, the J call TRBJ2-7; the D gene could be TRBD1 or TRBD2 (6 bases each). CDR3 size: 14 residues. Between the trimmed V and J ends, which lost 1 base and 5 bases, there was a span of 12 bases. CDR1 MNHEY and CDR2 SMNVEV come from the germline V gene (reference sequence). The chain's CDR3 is CASSLFWGADEQYF. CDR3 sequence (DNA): TGTGCCAGCAGTTTATTCTGGGGGGCAGACGAGCAGTACTTC.

The CDR3 nucleotides read TGTGCCAGCGGGGGGGATCCCACAGATACGCAGTATTTT. This gives the protein CASGGDPTDTQYF. The chain has TRBV2 and TRBJ2-3; TRBD2 matches at 7 bases. CDR3 length equals 13 residues. V was pared by 8 bases and J by 2 bases, with 4 bases of the junction left unmatched. CDR1 is SNHLY and CDR2 is FYNNEI in the germline V gene.

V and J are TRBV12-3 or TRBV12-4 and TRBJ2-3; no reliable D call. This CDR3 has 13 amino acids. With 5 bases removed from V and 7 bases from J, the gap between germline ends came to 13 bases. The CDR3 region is CASSHGPAYTQYF. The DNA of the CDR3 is TGTGCCAGCAGTCACGGACCAGCCTATACGCAGTATTTT.

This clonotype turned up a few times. Here the CDR3 reads CASTQVRFGRNNEQFF. The CDR3 DNA reads TGTGCCAGCACCCAAGTTCGGTTCGGGAGGAACAATGAGCAGTTCTTC. The chain employs TRBV5-6 and TRBJ2-1, with 7 bases that match TRBD2. V shed 6 bases, J shed 5 bases, and the junction held 14 bases outside the gene matches. This CDR3 contains 16 residues. CDR1 is SGHDT and CDR2 is YYEEEE in the germline V gene.

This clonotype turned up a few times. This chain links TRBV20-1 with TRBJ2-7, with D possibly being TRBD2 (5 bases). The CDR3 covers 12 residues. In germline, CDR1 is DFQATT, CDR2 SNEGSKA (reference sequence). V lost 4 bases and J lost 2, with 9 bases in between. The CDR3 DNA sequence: TGCAGTGCTACATCCGGGACCTACGAGCAGTACTTC. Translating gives CSATSGTYEQYF.

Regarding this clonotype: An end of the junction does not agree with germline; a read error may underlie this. CDR3 nucleotides: TGTGCCGGGAGTGTACAACTCCGCCAGTTCTTC. Protein sequence: CAGSVQLRQFF. The V gene is TRBV30, the J gene TRBJ2-1; D possibly corresponds to TRBD2 (5 bases). Germline CDR1 and CDR2: GTSNPN and SVGIG (reference sequence). There are 11 residues in the CDR3.

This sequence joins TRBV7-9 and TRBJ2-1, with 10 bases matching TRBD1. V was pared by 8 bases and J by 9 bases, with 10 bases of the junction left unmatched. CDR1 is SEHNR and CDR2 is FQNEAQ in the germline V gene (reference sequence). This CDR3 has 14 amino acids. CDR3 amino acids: CASHDDRGLSEQFF. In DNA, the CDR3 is TGTGCCAGCCACGATGACAGGGGGCTGTCTGAGCAGTTCTTC.